The rows below give T cell receptor beta chains drawn from one sample of a study of CD8+ T cells in alopecia areata. Produced via immunoSEQ multiplex PCR; TCRdb's table is partial and in-frame only. In the table there are 90,000 to 100,000 clones, more than 55% of which are singletons. The source material was CD8+ T cells sorted from blood, sampled at week 4, from a patient treated with tofacitinib. The receptors stem from a human donor with alopecia areata. The CDR3 runs from the conserved cysteine through the conserved F or W. Fields, in order: V gene, clone size, J gene, D gene, CDR3 DNA, CDR3 protein. A D gene is named only where the DNA matches it firmly. Size values are once, few and many counts, or a class for expanded clones, and some rows have none.

>TRBV1|NA|TRBJ1-5|NA
TGCACCAGCAGCCAAGATCCCCCCGGGACAGGGGATCAGCCCCAGCATTTT
CTSSQDPPGTGDQPQHF
>TRBV6-5|NA|TRBJ2-1|TRBD2
TGTGCCAGCAGTTACTCGACTAGCGGGTTAGGAGAGCAGTTCTTC
CASSYSTSGLGEQFF
>TRBV5-4|few|TRBJ2-3|NA
TGTGCCAGCAGCTACTTGGGCGGCACAGATACGCAGTATTTT
CASSYLGGTDTQYF
>TRBV29-1|NA|TRBJ2-3|NA
TGCAGCGCTCAAGCGGGTAACACAGATACGCAGTATTTT
CSAQAGNTDTQYF
>TRBV27|NA|TRBJ1-5|TRBD1
TGTGCCAGCAGTGTGACAGGGGGGATTAGCAATCAGCCCCAGCATTTT
CASSVTGGISNQPQHF
>TRBV5-1|NA|TRBJ1-2|NA
TGCGCCAGCAGCTTGGAACAGGGCGGCTATGGCTACACCTTC
CASSLEQGGYGYTF
>TRBV7-9|NA|TRBJ1-1|TRBD1
TGTGCCAGCAGTGGGACAGGGAAGATGGTTACGAACACTGAAGCTTTCTTT
CASSGTGKMVTNTEAFF
>TRBV5-6|NA|TRBJ2-3|TRBD1
TGTGCCAGCAGCTTATTCCCGGGACAGGGACTCACAGATACGCAGTATTTT
CASSLFPGQGLTDTQYF
>TRBV29-1|NA|TRBJ2-5|NA
TGCAGCGTTGACAGGGTAGCAGAGACCCAGTACTTC
CSVDRVAETQYF
>TRBV5-6|NA|TRBJ2-5|NA
TGTGCCAGCAGCTTGCGACCCGGTAGGAGGGGACATGAGACCCAGTACTTC
CASSLRPGRRGHETQYF
>TRBV7-9|NA|TRBJ1-2|NA
TGTGCCAGCAGTTGGGACGGCTATGGCTACACCTTC
CASSWDGYGYTF
>TRBV2|NA|TRBJ2-3|TRBD2
TGTGCCAGCACCCTAAGGGAAACTAGCGGGGACACAGATACGCAGTATTTT
CASTLRETSGDTDTQYF
>TRBV7-9|NA|TRBJ2-1|TRBD2
TGTGCCAGCAGCTACGGACTAGCGGGAGGACAACAGTTCTTC
CASSYGLAGGQQFF
>TRBV29-1|NA|TRBJ2-3|TRBD1
TGCAGGGGGGACAGGGCCAGTACGTCAGATACGCAGTATTTT
CRGDRASTSDTQYF
>TRBV18|NA|TRBJ1-6|NA
TGTGCCAGCTCACCACCCAGATTCACTAATTCACCCCTCCACTTT
CASSPPRFTNSPLHF
>TRBV14|NA|TRBJ2-2|NA
TGTGCCAGCAGCCAAGAATGGACAGCTGACACCGGGGAGCTGTTTTTT
CASSQEWTADTGELFF
>TRBV6-5|NA|TRBJ2-3|NA
TGTGCCAGCAGTTACTCCGGGGCTAGCACAGATACGCAGTATTTT
CASSYSGASTDTQYF
>TRBV5-6|NA|TRBJ2-6|NA
TGTGCCAGCAGCTTGGATGGGGCCAACGTCCTGACTTTC
CASSLDGANVLTF
>TRBV7-3|NA|TRBJ1-1|NA
TGTGCCAGCGTGGGAGGTATGAACACTGAAGCTTTCTTT
CASVGGMNTEAFF
>TRBV7-8|few|TRBJ2-1|NA
TGTGCCAGCAGCTTAGCCCCCACGGGGGGCGAGCAGTTCTTC
CASSLAPTGGEQFF
>TRBV6-4|NA|TRBJ2-2|NA
TGTGCCAGCAGTGCGGGCGGGGAGCTGTTTTTT
CASSAGGELFF
>TRBV9|NA|TRBJ2-1|TRBD1
TGTGCCAGCAGCGCGGGACAGGGGGCGTATGAGCAGTTCTTC
CASSAGQGAYEQFF
>TRBV5-1|NA|TRBJ2-7|TRBD2
TGCGCCAGCAGCTTGCCTAGCGGGAGGACACTACCCTCCTACGAGCAGTACTTC
CASSLPSGRTLPSYEQYF
>TRBV9|NA|TRBJ2-3|TRBD2
TGTGCCAGCAGCGTAGACGGGGGGGACCGCACAGATACGCAGTATTTT
CASSVDGGDRTDTQYF
>TRBV28|few|TRBJ2-5|NA
TGTGCCAGCAGTTTATCAAACAGCCAAGAGACCCAGTACTTC
CASSLSNSQETQYF
>TRBV19|once|TRBJ1-1|TRBD1
TGTGCCAGTAGTTGGGACAGGCCCGTGAACACTGAAGCTTTCTTT
CASSWDRPVNTEAFF
>TRBV29-1|NA|TRBJ2-1|TRBD2
TGCAGCGTTGAAGGTCGGTTAGCGGGAGGGACAGATGAGCAGTTCTTC
CSVEGRLAGGTDEQFF
>TRBV15|NA|TRBJ2-1|TRBD2
TGTGCCACCAGCAGAGATACGACTAGCGGGTACAATGAGCAGTTCTTC
CATSRDTTSGYNEQFF
>TRBV2|once|TRBJ2-3|TRBD1
TGTGCCAGCAGTGTCGACAGGGGACAGGCGAGCACAGATACGCAGTATTTT
CASSVDRGQASTDTQYF
>TRBV30|once|TRBJ2-5|NA
TGTGCCTGGAGTGTACTGGGGTTGGGCGAGACCCAGTACTTC
CAWSVLGLGETQYF
>TRBV6-4|NA|TRBJ2-2|NA
TGTGCCAGCAGTGACTGGTTTCGGGGCCCGAACACCGGGGAGCTGTTTTTT
CASSDWFRGPNTGELFF
>TRBV27|NA|TRBJ1-2|TRBD1
TGTGCCAGCAGTTACGGGACAGGGTATGGCTACACCTTC
CASSYGTGYGYTF
>TRBV29-1|NA|TRBJ2-3|TRBD2
TGCAGCGTTGAGTCAAAGGGACTAGCGGGTATGAGGACGCAGTATTTT
CSVESKGLAGMRTQYF
>TRBV5-1|NA|TRBJ1-1|NA
TGCGCCAGCAGCTTGGAGGGAGTCCACACTGAAGCTTTCTTT
CASSLEGVHTEAFF
>TRBV5-6|NA|TRBJ2-1|NA
TGTGCCAGCAGCTTGGCCGGGATTGAGCAGTTCTTC
CASSLAGIEQFF
>TRBV5-1|NA|TRBJ1-2|NA
TGCGCCAGCAGCTTATATATTCGGGACTCTTCTGGCTACACCTTC
CASSLYIRDSSGYTF
>TRBV4-3|NA|TRBJ2-3|NA
TGCGCCAGCAGCCTAGATATTCTCTCTTTCGATACGCAGTATTTT
CASSLDILSFDTQYF
>TRBV11-2|NA|TRBJ2-5|TRBD1
TGTGCCAGCAGCTTTCCGGGACAGGTTCAAGAGACCCAGTACTTC
CASSFPGQVQETQYF
>TRBV4-3|NA|TRBJ2-2|TRBD2
TGCGCCAGCAGCCAAGAACCTAGCGGATACACCGGGGAGCTGTTTTTT
CASSQEPSGYTGELFF
>TRBV6-5|NA|TRBJ2-1|TRBD2
TGTGCCAGCAGCCTCAGACTAGCGGGAGAGCAGTTCTTC
CASSLRLAGEQFF
>TRBV30|few|TRBJ1-1|TRBD1
TGTGCCTGGAGTGTAAATCCCTCCCACAGGGGGCCGATTAGGACTGAAGCTTTCTTT
CAWSVNPSHRGPIRTEAFF
>TRBV5-6|NA|TRBJ1-2|NA
TGTGCCAGCAGCGTTTGGGGGATGGATGGCTACACCTTC
CASSVWGMDGYTF
>TRBV14|once|TRBJ2-1|TRBD2
TGTGCCAGCAGCCAAAACCCCAGCGGGAGGGCCTTCAATGAGCAGTTCTTC
CASSQNPSGRAFNEQFF
>TRBV5-1|NA|TRBJ2-1|NA
TGCGCCAGCAGCTTAAGTCTTGCGTCCGAAGAGCAGTTCTTC
CASSLSLASEEQFF
>TRBV27|NA|TRBJ1-1|NA
TGTGCCAGCATGAGGGTCCCTGCCACTGAAGCTTTCTTT
CASMRVPATEAFF
>TRBV19|NA|TRBJ1-5|NA
TGTGCCAGCCGAAGGAGCAATCAGCCCCAGCATTTT
CASRRSNQPQHF
>TRBV27|NA|TRBJ2-2|NA
TGTGCCAGCCGGAAAGGGTACACCGGGGAGCTGTTTTTT
CASRKGYTGELFF
>TRBV14|NA|TRBJ2-3|TRBD2
TGTGCCAGCAGCTCTCCTGTAGCGGGTGGTTCGGATACGCAGTATTTT
CASSSPVAGGSDTQYF
>TRBV25-1|NA|TRBJ2-5|NA
TGTGCCAGCAGTGAATTCGGGCAGGAAGAGACCCAGTACTTC
CASSEFGQEETQYF
>TRBV5-8|NA|TRBJ1-2|NA
TGCGCCAGCAGCCAAGATCGCCAGGGAGGTGGCTACACCTTC
CASSQDRQGGGYTF
>TRBV5-1|NA|TRBJ2-7|TRBD1
TGCGCCAGCAGCCCACGGACAGGGACCGCCCACGAGCAGTACTTC
CASSPRTGTAHEQYF
>TRBV7-9|NA|TRBJ1-1|NA
TGTGCCAGCAGCTTAGGCCGGACAGTTGAAGCTTTCTTT
CASSLGRTVEAFF
>TRBV27|NA|TRBJ2-1|NA
TGTGCCAGCAGTTTAGGGGGAGGCAATGAGCAGTTCTTC
CASSLGGGNEQFF